Detailed here is one T cell receptor (beta chain). TCRdb's table, derived via immunoSEQ multiplex PCR, lists solely in-frame clones and lacks some. Of over 100,000 clones in the sample, roughly 87% were seen once. The CDR3 runs 14 residues. In germline, CDR1 is SGDLS, CDR2 YYNGEE. V shed 3 bases and J shed 5 bases, with 12 bases lying between them. This entry comes from a study of T cell responses to AZD1222 COVID-19 vaccine. This chain links TRBV9 with TRBJ2-1; tentatively, D is TRBD2 (5 bases). The sample was peripheral blood, taken on day 0 of AZD1222 vaccination. This TCR was recovered from an adult in good health. The CDR3 DNA follows: TGTGCCAGCAGCGGGGGAGACTCTCACAATGAGCAGTTCTTC. It yields the protein CASSGGDSHNEQFF.